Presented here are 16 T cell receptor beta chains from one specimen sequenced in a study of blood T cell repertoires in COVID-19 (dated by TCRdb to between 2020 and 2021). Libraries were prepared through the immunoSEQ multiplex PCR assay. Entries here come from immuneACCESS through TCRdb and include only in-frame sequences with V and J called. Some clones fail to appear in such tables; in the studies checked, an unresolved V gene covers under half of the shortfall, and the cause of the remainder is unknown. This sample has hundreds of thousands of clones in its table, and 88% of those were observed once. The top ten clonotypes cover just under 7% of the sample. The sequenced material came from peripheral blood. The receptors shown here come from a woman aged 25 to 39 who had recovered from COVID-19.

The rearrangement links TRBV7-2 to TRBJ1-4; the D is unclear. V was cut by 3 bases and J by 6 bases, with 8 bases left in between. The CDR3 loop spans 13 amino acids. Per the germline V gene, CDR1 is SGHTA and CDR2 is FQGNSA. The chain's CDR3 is CASSFWADEKLFF. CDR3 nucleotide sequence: TGTGCCAGCAGCTTTTGGGCTGATGAAAAACTGTTTTTT.

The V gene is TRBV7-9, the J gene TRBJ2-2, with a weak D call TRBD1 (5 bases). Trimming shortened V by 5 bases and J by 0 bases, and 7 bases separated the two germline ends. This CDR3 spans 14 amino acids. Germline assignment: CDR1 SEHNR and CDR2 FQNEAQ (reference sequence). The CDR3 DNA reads TGTGCCAGCAGCCCGACAGCGAACACCGGGGAGCTGTTTTTT. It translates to CASSPTANTGELFF.

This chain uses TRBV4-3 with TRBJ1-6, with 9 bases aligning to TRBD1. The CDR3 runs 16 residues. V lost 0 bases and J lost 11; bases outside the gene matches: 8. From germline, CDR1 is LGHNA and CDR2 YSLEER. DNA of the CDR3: TGCGCCAGCAGCCAAGACCCGGGACAGGGTGTAACACCCCTCCACTTT. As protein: CASSQDPGQGVTPLHF.

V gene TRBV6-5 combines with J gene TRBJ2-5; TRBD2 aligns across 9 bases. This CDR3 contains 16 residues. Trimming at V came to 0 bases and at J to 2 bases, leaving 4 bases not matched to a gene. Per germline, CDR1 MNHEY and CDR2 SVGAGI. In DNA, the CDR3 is TGTGCCAGCAGTTACTCGACAGCGGGGGGACAAGAGACCCAGTACTTC. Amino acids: CASSYSTAGGQETQYF.

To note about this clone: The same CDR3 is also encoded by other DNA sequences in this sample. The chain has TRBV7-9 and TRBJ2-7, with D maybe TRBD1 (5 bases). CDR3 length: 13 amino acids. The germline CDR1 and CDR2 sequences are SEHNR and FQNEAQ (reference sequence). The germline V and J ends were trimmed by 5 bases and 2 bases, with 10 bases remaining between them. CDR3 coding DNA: TGTGCCAGCAGCCCGACAGTGACCTACGAGCAGTACTTC. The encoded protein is CASSPTVTYEQYF.

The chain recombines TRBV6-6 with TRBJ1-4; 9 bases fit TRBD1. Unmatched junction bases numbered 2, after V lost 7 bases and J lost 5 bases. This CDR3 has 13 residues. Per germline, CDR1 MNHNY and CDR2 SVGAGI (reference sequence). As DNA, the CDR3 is TGTGCCAGCAAGGGACAGGGCAATGAAAAACTGTTTTTT. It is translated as CASKGQGNEKLFF.

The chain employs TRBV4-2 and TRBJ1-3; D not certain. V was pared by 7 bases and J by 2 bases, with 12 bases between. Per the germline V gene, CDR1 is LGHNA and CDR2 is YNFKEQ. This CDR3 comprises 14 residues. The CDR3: CASNEALAGNTIYF. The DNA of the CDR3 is TGTGCCAGCAACGAAGCCTTAGCTGGAAACACCATATATTTT.

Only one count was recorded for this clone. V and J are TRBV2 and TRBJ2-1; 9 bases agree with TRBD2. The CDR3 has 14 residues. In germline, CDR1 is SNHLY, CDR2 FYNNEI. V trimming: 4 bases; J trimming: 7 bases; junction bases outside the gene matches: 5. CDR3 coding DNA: TGTGCCAGCAGTGCCGGGACTAGCACGAATGAGCAGTTCTTC. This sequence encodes CASSAGTSTNEQFF.

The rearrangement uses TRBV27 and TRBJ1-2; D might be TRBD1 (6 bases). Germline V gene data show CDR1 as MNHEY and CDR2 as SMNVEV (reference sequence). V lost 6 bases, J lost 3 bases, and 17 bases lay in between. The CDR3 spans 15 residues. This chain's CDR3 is CASRTLGGNDYGYTF. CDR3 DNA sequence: TGTGCCAGCAGGACATTAGGGGGTAACGACTATGGCTACACCTTC.

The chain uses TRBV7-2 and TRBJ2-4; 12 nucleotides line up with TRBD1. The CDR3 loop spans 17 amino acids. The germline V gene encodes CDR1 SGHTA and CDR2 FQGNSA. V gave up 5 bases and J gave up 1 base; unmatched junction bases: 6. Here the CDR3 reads CASSLRDRGHAKNIQYF. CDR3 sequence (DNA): TGTGCCAGCAGCCTAAGGGACAGGGGGCACGCCAAAAACATTCAGTACTTC.

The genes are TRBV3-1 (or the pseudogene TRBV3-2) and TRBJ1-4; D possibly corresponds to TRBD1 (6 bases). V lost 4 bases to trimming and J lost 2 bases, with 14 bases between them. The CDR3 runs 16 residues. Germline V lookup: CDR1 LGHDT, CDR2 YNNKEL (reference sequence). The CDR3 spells CASSPFGRGTNEKLFF. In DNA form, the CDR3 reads TGTGCCAGCAGCCCATTCGGAAGGGGGACTAATGAAAAACTGTTTTTT.

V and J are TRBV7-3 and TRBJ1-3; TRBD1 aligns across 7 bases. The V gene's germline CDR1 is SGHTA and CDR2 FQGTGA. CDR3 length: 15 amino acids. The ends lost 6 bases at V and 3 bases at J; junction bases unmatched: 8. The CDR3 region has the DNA TGTGCCAGCAGTCTCACCGGGACAGTTGGAAACACCATATATTTT. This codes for CASSLTGTVGNTIYF.

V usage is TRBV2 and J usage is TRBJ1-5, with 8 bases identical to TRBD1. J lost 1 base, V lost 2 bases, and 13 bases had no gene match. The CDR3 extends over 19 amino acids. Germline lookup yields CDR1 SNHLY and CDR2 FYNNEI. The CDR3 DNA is TGTGCCAGCAGTGAACGCTACTGGACAGGGTTTTCGAGCAATCAGCCCCAGCATTTT. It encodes CASSERYWTGFSSNQPQHF.

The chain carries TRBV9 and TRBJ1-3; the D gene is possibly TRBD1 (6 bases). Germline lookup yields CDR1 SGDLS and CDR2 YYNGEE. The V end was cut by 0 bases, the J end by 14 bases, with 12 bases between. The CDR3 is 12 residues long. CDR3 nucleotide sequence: TGTGCCAGCAGCGTAGAACGGGGGGCCTTATATTTT. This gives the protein CASSVERGALYF.

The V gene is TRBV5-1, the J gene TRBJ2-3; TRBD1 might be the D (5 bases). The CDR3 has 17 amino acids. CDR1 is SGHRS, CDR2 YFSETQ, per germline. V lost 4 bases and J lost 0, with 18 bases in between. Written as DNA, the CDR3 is TGCGCCAGCAGCCCCATGTTGGGCAGGGCTAGCACAGATACGCAGTATTTT. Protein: CASSPMLGRASTDTQYF.

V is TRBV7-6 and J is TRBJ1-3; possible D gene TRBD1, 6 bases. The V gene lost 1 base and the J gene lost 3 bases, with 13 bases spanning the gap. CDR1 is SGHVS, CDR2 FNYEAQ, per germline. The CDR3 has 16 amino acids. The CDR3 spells CASSLERTDYGNTIYF. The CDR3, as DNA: TGTGCCAGCAGCTTAGAACGGACAGATTATGGAAACACCATATATTTT.